A selection of T cell receptor beta chains follows, all from one sample in a study of OX40 agonist ivuxolimab in advanced cancers. Measured with immunoSEQ multiplex PCR; TCRdb has only the in-frame clones, and not every one. The sample contains 81,000 or so clones, around 89% of which appear only once. The sequencing here drew on CD4+ or CD8+ T cells sorted from blood, taken in a trial of the OX40 agonist ivuxolimab. These receptors were obtained from an adult with an advanced solid tumor such as melanoma, head and neck, liver or kidney cancer. The CDR3 runs from the conserved cysteine through the conserved F or W. Fields, in order: clone size, D gene, J gene, V gene, CDR3 DNA, CDR3 protein. D genes are given only for firm matches. Clone size is stated in some rows and not others, as once, few, many or a class when expanded.

-,-,TRBJ2-6,TRBV9,TGTGCCAGCAGCGTAGTCGGGGCCAACGTCCTGACTTTC,CASSVVGANVLTF
-,-,TRBJ2-5,TRBV25-1,TGTGCCAGCAGTGCGCTCCCCCGGGTGGGTCGGGGAGAGACCCAGTACTTC,CASSALPRVGRGETQYF
-,-,TRBJ1-2,TRBV19,TGTGCCAGTAGTGCCTCGGGGGCCAAGGGTGGCTACACCTTC,CASSASGAKGGYTF
-,-,TRBJ1-1,TRBV18,TGTGCCAGCTCACCTCAGTGGGGGGCTAAGACTGAAGCTTTCTTT,CASSPQWGAKTEAFF
-,-,TRBJ1-1,TRBV7-3,TGTGCCAGCAGCTTAGTACTGGACACTGAAGCTTTCTTT,CASSLVLDTEAFF
-,-,TRBJ1-2,TRBV7-9,TGTGCCAGCAGCTTAGTGGGTGTGGGCTACACCTTC,CASSLVGVGYTF
-,-,TRBJ1-4,TRBV9,TGTGCCAGCAGCGTAGGCAGCCTTAATGAAAAACTGTTTTTT,CASSVGSLNEKLFF
-,TRBD1,TRBJ1-4,TRBV7-2,TGTGCCAGCAGCGGCCCACACAGGGGAAGCGAAAAACTGTTTTTT,CASSGPHRGSEKLFF
-,TRBD1,TRBJ1-5,TRBV19,TGTGCCAGTAGTATGGGACAGGTTCGGAGCAATCAGCCCCAGCATTTT,CASSMGQVRSNQPQHF
-,-,TRBJ1-5,TRBV4-1,TGCGCCAGCAGCTCCCAGTTCAGTCAGAATCAGCCCCAGCATTTT,CASSSQFSQNQPQHF
-,-,TRBJ1-2,TRBV7-8,TGTGCCAGCAGCTTAGATCCCAAAGGGGCGGGGGGCTACACCTTC,CASSLDPKGAGGYTF
few,-,TRBJ1-1,TRBV7-9,TGTGCCAGCAGCTTAGCTAGGGAGAACACTGAAGCTTTCTTT,CASSLARENTEAFF
-,TRBD2,TRBJ2-1,TRBV11-3,TGTGCCAGCAGCTCTAGCGGGGGGCTCTACAATGAGCAGTTCTTC,CASSSSGGLYNEQFF
-,-,TRBJ2-3,TRBV15,TGTGCCACCAGCAGAGGGGGGGACACAGATACGCAGTATTTT,CATSRGGDTDTQYF
-,-,TRBJ1-2,TRBV18,TGTGCCAGCTCACCCACTCACAGGGAGCCCTATGGCTACACCTTC,CASSPTHREPYGYTF
-,-,TRBJ2-1,TRBV19,TGTGCCAGTAGTGTGACCCCCCGAAATGAGCAGTTCTTC,CASSVTPRNEQFF
-,-,TRBJ2-5,TRBV5-1,TGCGCCAGCAGGACGGAGTCAGGCCAAGAGACCCAGTACTTC,CASRTESGQETQYF
-,-,TRBJ1-2,TRBV2,TGTGCCATCGAGGGCGGGTCGGCCTATGGCTACACCTTC,CAIEGGSAYGYTF
once,-,TRBJ2-6,TRBV2,TGTGCCAGCAGTCCCACCCGCGGGGCCAACGTCCTGACTTTC,CASSPTRGANVLTF
-,-,TRBJ1-1,TRBV6-1,TGTGCCAGCAGATCCAGGGAGGGAATGAACACTGAAGCTTTCTTT,CASRSREGMNTEAFF
-,-,TRBJ2-7,TRBV5-5,TGTGCCAGCAGCTTGGTAATAAGGGCGGATTACGAGCAGTACTTC,CASSLVIRADYEQYF
-,-,TRBJ1-1,TRBV19,TGTGCCAGTAGTTCGGATGAAGGGGTGGTGCGAGCTTTCTTT,CASSSDEGVVRAFF
-,-,TRBJ1-1,TRBV29-1,TGCAGCGTTGCAGGGGACACTGAAGCTTTCTTT,CSVAGDTEAFF
-,TRBD1,TRBJ1-2,TRBV18,TGTGCCAGCTCGGGGACCGGGACAGGAGACTATGGCTACACCTTC,CASSGTGTGDYGYTF
-,TRBD1,TRBJ1-2,TRBV19,TGTGCCAGTAGTATAGAGGCCCCGGGACAGATCAGCTACACCTTC,CASSIEAPGQISYTF
-,-,TRBJ2-7,TRBV19,TGTGCCAGTAGTGGAGACTCTTCCTACGAGCAGTACTTC,CASSGDSSYEQYF
few,TRBD2,TRBJ2-6,TRBV29-1,TGCAGCGTTGAAGGGGGGGGAAACGTCCTGACTTTC,CSVEGGGNVLTF
-,TRBD1,TRBJ1-2,TRBV5-1,TGCGCCAGCAGCTCCAACCCGACAGGGAACTATGGCTACACCTTC,CASSSNPTGNYGYTF
-,-,TRBJ2-2,TRBV6-5,TGTGCCAGCAGCCGAGACAGGAACACCGGGGAGCTGTTTTTT,CASSRDRNTGELFF
-,TRBD1,TRBJ2-7,TRBV5-4,TGTGCCAGCAGCCTACGGACAGGGACGGGCGAGCAGTACTTC,CASSLRTGTGEQYF
-,-,TRBJ1-1,TRBV18,TGTGCCAGCTCACCCGGGGGGGGAAGGGTGAACACTGAAGCTTTCTTT,CASSPGGGRVNTEAFF
-,TRBD1,TRBJ1-1,TRBV11-2,TGTGCCAGCAGCTCAAGGGACAGGGAAGCTTTCTTT,CASSSRDREAFF
-,-,TRBJ2-1,TRBV5-6,TGTGCCAGCAGCTCGACAGCAGCCTTATACAATGAGCAGTTCTTC,CASSSTAALYNEQFF
-,-,TRBJ2-3,TRBV9,TGTGCCAGCAGCGAGAGGGTTTCAGATACGCAGTATTTT,CASSERVSDTQYF
-,TRBD1,TRBJ2-7,TRBV6-5,TGTGCCAGCAGCGACAGGACAGGGCAGTACTTC,CASSDRTGQYF
-,-,TRBJ2-2,TRBV6-1,TGTGCCAGCAGTGATTTAGGGACCGGGGAGCTGTTTTTT,CASSDLGTGELFF
-,-,TRBJ2-1,TRBV12-5,TGTGCTAGTGGTTTGGGGACCGTTGAGCAGTTCTTC,CASGLGTVEQFF
-,TRBD2,TRBJ2-3,TRBV5-1,TGCGCCAGCAGCTTGGGGACTAGCGGGGCGGATACGCAGTATTTT,CASSLGTSGADTQYF
once,-,TRBJ2-5,TRBV6-5,TGTGCCAGCAGTTATGGACGAGGAAGACTGGAGACCCAGTACTTC,CASSYGRGRLETQYF
-,TRBD1,TRBJ2-3,TRBV5-4,TGTGCCAGCAGCCGACAGGGCCGGGACACAGATACGCAGTATTTT,CASSRQGRDTDTQYF
-,-,TRBJ2-7,TRBV29-1,TGCAGTGCTACCCACCAGGACGCCCAAGGCTGGCGGCGGGGGACACCCTACGAGCAGTACTTC,CSATHQDAQGWRRGTPYEQYF
few,-,TRBJ1-2,TRBV5-1,TGCGCCAGCAGGATTGAGGCAGGCGGATTGGGGGGCTACACCTTC,CASRIEAGGLGGYTF